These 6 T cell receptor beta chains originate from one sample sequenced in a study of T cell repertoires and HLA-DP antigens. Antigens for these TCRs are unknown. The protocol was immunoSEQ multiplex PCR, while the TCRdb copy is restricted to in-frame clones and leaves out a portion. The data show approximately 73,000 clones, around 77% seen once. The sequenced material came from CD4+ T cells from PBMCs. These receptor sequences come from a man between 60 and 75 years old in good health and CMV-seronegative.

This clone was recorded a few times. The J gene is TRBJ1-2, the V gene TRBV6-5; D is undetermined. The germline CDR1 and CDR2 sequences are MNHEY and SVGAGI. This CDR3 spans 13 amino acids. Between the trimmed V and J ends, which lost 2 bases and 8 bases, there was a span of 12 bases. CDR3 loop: CASSYGPGRGYTF. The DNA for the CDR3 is TGTGCCAGCAGTTACGGGCCAGGTCGCGGCTACACCTTC.

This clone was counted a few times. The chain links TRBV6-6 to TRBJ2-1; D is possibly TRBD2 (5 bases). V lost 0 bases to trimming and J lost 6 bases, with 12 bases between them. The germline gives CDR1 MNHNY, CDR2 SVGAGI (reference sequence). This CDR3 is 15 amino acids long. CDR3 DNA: TGTGCCAGCAGTTACTCCGGGGTATCTGGCAATGAGCAGTTCTTC. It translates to CASSYSGVSGNEQFF.

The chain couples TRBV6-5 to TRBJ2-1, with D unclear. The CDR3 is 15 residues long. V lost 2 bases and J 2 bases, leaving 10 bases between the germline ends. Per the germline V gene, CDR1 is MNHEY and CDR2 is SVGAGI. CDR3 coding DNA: TGTGCCAGCAGTTACAGGAGTACCCCCTACAATGAGCAGTTCTTC. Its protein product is CASSYRSTPYNEQFF.

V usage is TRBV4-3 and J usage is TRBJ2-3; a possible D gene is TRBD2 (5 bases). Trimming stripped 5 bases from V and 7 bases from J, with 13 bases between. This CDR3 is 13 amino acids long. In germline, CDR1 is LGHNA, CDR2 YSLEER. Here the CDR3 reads CASSEANGNTQYF. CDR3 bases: TGCGCCAGCAGCGAAGCGAACGGGAATACGCAGTATTTT.

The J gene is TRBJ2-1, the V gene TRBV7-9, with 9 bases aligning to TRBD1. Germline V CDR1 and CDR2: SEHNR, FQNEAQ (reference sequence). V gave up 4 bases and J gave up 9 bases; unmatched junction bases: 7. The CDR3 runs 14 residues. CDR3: CASSSWTGEGEQFF. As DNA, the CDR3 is TGTGCCAGCAGCTCCTGGACAGGGGAGGGTGAGCAGTTCTTC.

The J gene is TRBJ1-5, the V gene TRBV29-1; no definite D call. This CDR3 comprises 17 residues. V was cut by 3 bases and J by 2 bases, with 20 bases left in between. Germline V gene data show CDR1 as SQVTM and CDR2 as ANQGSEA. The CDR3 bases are TGCAGCGTTGAGATTAGAGAGAGAATATTGTGCAATCAGCCCCAGCATTTT. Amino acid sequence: CSVEIRERILCNQPQHF.